The clone carrying this T cell receptor (beta chain) appeared a few times. The data stem from a study of T and B cells in COVID-19 patients. About the study: About 90% of the 20 active-infection patients had comorbidities associated with unfavorable COVID-19 outcome.

TRB was amplified from approximately 250-500 ng of blood genomic DNA. Multiplex PCR with BIOMED2 TRB-A/B primer pools amplified TRB rearrangements. TCRdb reanalysed the multiplex PCR reads using MiXCR and keeps one entry per CDR3 protein. The sample has more than 7,000 distinct CDR3 sequences; over 35% are singletons. Per the germline V gene, CDR1 is MNHEY and CDR2 is SVGEGT. Trimming stripped 4 bases from V and 3 bases from J, with 11 bases between. CDR3 length: 14 amino acids. The rearrangement links TRBV6-2 or TRBV6-3 to TRBJ2-3; weak D call: TRBD2 (5 bases). Material for sequencing was blood. The sequence derives from a human donor who had recovered from COVID-19. CDR3 amino acids: CASSWIRGTDTQYF. As DNA, the CDR3 is TGTGCCAGCAGTTGGATCAGAGGGACAGATACGCAGTATTTT.